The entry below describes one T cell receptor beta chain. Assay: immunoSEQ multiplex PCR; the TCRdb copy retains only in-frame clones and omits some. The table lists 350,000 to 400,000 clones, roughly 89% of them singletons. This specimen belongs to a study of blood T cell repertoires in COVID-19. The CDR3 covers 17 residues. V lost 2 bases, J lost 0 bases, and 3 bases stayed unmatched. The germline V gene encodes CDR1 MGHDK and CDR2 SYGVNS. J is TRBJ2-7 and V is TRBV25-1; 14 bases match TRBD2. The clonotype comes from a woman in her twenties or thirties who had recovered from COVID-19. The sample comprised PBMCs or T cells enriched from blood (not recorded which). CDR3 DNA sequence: TGTGCCAGCAGTGAACCCGGACTAGCGGGGGGCTCCTACGAGCAGTACTTC. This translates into CASSEPGLAGGSYEQYF.